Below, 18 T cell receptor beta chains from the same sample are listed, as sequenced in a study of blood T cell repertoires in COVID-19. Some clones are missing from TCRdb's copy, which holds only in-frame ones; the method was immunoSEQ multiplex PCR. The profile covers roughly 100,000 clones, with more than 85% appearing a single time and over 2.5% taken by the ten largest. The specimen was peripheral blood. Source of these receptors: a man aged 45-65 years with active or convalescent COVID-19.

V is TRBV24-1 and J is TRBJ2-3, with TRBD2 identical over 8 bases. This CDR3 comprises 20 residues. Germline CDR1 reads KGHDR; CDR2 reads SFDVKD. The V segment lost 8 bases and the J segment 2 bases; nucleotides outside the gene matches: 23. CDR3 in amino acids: CATNRDPRRGLAGNTDTQYF. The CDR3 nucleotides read TGTGCCACCAACCGGGACCCTCGGAGGGGTCTAGCGGGTAACACAGATACGCAGTATTTT.

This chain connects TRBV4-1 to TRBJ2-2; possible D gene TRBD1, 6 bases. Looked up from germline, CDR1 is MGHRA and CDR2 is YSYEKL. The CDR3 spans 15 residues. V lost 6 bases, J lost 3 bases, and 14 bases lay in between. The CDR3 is CASSTWDTDTGELFF. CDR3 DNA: TGCGCCAGCAGTACTTGGGACACAGACACCGGGGAGCTGTTTTTT.

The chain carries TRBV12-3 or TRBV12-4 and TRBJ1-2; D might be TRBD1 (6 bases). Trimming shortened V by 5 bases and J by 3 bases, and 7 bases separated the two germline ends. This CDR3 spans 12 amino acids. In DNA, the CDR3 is TGTGCCAGCAGTCCAGGGGACTATGGCTACACCTTC. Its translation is CASSPGDYGYTF.

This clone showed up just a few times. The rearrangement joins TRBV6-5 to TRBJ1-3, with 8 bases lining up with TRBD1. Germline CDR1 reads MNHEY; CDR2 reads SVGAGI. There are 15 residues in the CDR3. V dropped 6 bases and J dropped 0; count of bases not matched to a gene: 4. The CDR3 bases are TGTGCCAGCAGGCCCCAGGGGGCCTCTGGAAACACCATATATTTT. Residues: CASRPQGASGNTIYF.

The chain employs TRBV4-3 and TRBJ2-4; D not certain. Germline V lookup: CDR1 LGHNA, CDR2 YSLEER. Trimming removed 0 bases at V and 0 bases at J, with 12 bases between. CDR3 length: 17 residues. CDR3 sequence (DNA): TGCGCCAGCAGCCAAGATCGATCACATCCAGCCAAAAACATTCAGTACTTC. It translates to CASSQDRSHPAKNIQYF.

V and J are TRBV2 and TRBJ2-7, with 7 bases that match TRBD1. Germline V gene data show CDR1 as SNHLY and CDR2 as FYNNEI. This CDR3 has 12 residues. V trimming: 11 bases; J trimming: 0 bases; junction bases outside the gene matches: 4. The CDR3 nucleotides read TGTGCCGGGGGACAGCTCTCCTACGAGCAGTACGTC. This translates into CAGGQLSYEQYV.

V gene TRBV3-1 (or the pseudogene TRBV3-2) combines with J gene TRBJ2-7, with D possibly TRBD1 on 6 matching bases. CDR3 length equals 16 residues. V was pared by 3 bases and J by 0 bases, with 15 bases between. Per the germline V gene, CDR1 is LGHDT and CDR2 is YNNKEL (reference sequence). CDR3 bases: TGTGCCAGCAGCCAGTTCGACAGGACTTTCTCCTACGAGCAGTACTTC. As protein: CASSQFDRTFSYEQYF.

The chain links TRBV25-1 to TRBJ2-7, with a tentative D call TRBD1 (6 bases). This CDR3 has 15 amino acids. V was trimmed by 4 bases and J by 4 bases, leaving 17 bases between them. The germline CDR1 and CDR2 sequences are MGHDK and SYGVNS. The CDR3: CASSARTSGDYEQYF. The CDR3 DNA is TGTGCCAGCAGTGCTCGTACTTCAGGGGATTACGAGCAGTACTTC.

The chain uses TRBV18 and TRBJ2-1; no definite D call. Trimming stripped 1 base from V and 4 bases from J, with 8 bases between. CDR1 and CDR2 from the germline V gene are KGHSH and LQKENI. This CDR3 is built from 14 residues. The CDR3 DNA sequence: TGTGCCAGCTCACCACGGCACGGGTACAATGAGCAGTTCTTC. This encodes CASSPRHGYNEQFF.

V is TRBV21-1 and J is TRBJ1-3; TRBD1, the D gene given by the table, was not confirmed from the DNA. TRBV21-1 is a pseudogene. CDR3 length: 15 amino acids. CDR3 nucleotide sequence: TGTGCCAGCAGCAAAAAAAGGGGCTCTGGAAACACCATATATTTT. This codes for CASSKKRGSGNTIYF.

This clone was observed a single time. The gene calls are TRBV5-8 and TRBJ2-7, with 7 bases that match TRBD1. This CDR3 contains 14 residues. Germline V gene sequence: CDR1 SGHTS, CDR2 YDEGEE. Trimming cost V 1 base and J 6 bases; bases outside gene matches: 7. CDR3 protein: CASSLKDRASEQYF. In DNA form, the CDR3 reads TGTGCCAGCAGCTTGAAAGACAGGGCCAGCGAGCAGTACTTC. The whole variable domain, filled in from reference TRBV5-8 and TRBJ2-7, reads EAGVTQSPTHLIKTRGQQATLRCSPISGHTSVYWYQQALGLGLQFLLWYDEGEERNRGNFPPRFSGRQFPNYSSELNVNALELEDSALYLCASSLKDRASEQYFGPGTRLTVT.

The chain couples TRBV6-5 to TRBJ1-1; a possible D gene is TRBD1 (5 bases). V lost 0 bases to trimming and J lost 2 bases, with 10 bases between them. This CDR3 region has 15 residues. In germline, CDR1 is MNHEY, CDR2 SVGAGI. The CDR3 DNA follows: TGTGCCAGCAGTTACTCGTTCCAGGGTAACACTGAAGCTTTCTTT. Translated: CASSYSFQGNTEAFF.

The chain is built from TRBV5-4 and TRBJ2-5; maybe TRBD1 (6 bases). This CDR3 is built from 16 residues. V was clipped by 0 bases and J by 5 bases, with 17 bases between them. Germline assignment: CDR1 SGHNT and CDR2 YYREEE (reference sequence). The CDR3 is CASSLEDLQGSETQYF. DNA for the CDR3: TGTGCCAGCAGCTTGGAGGACCTACAGGGATCGGAGACCCAGTACTTC.

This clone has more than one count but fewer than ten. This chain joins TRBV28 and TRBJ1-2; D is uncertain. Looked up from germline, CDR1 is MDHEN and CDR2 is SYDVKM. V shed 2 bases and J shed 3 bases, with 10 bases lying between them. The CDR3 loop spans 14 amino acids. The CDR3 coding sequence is TGTGCCAGCAGTTTAGAGGGTCAGCACTATGGCTACACCTTC. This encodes CASSLEGQHYGYTF.

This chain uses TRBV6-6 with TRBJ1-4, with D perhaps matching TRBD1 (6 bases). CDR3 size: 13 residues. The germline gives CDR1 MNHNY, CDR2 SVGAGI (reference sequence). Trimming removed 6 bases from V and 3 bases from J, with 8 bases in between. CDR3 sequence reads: CASSRQANEKLFF. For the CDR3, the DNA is TGTGCCAGCAGCAGACAGGCTAATGAAAAACTGTTTTTT.

The CDR3 DNA reads TGTGCCACCAGCAGTAATAGCGGGGGGCTACAAGAGACCCAGTACTTC. The encoded protein is CATSSNSGGLQETQYF. This rearrangement joins TRBV15 to TRBJ2-5, with 10 bases that match TRBD2. Germline loops: CDR1 LNHNV, CDR2 YYDKDF (reference sequence). This CDR3 is 16 amino acids long. The V gene end was trimmed by 3 bases and the J gene end by 2 bases; junction bases not matched to a gene: 6. Looking up the rest from reference TRBV15 and TRBJ2-5 gives the full variable domain: DAMVIQNPRYQVTQFGKPVTLSCSQTLNHNVMYWYQQKSSQAPKLLFHYYDKDFNNEADTPDNFQSRRPNTSFCFLDIRSPGLGDTAMYLCATSSNSGGLQETQYFGPGTRLLVL.

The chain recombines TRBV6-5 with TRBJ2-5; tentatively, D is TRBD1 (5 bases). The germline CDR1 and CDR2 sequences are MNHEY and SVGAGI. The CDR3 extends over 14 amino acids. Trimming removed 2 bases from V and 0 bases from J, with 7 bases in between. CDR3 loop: CASSYDSNQETQYF. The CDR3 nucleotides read TGTGCCAGCAGTTACGACAGCAACCAAGAGACCCAGTACTTC.

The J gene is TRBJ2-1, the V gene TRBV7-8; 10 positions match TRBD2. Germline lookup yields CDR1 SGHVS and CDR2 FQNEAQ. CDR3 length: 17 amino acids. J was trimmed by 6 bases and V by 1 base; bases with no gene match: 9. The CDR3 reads CASSLGWRSGGANEQFF. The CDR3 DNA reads TGTGCCAGCAGCTTAGGGTGGAGGAGCGGGGGGGCCAATGAGCAGTTCTTC.